A selection of T cell receptor beta chains follows, all from one sample in a study of blood T cells in healthy people across ages. TCRdb ran MiXCR on the 5' RACE reads and lists one entry per CDR3 protein. The sample has fewer than 2,000,000 distinct CDR3 sequences, roughly 43% seen once. The sequenced sample was blood. The receptor set was obtained from a human donor in good health. CDR3s include the opening cysteine and the closing phenylalanine or tryptophan. The D gene is left open where the match is weak. Only part of the rows carry a size: once, few, many, or a class if the clone is expanded.

v_call	clone_size	d_call	cdr3_length	j_call	cdr3_aa	cdr3_nt
TRBV4-1	NA	NA	14	TRBJ2-5	CASSQPPQRETQYF	TGCGCCAGCAGCCAGCCCCCTCAGCGAGAGACCCAGTACTTC
TRBV10-3	NA	NA	12	TRBJ1-1	CTISDGNTEAFF	TGTACCATCAGTGATGGGAACACTGAAGCTTTCTTT
TRBV29-1	few	TRBD1	15	TRBJ1-1	CSVERPGQGATEAFF	TGCAGCGTTGAACGGCCGGGACAGGGGGCCACTGAAGCTTTCTTT
TRBV7-9	NA	TRBD1	14	TRBJ1-4	CASSRGTEDRKLFF	TGTGCCAGCAGCCGAGGGACAGAGGATAGAAAACTGTTTTTT
TRBV20-1	NA	NA	14	TRBJ2-3	CSASPWVLGDAQYF	TGCAGTGCTAGTCCCTGGGTTCTGGGGGATGCGCAGTATTTT
TRBV6-1	once	NA	18	TRBJ2-2	CASSESWAETPDTGELFF	TGTGCCAGCAGTGAATCTTGGGCGGAGACTCCGGACACCGGGGAGCTGTTTTTT
TRBV29-1	NA	NA	14	TRBJ1-1	CSVDQLQRNTEAFF	TGCAGCGTTGACCAATTACAAAGGAACACTGAAGCTTTCTTT
TRBV11-3	NA	NA	15	TRBJ2-3	CASSLDPLRSDTQYF	TGTGCCAGCAGCTTAGATCCCCTCCGATCAGATACGCAGTATTTT
TRBV27	NA	NA	15	TRBJ2-1	CASSLRRTIGNEQFF	TGTGCCAGCAGTTTAAGGAGGACCATTGGCAATGAGCAGTTCTTC
TRBV9	NA	NA	15	TRBJ2-5	CASSGPGGPVETQYF	TGTGCCAGCAGCGGCCCCGGGGGTCCAGTGGAGACCCAGTACTTC
TRBV6-6	NA	NA	14	TRBJ1-5	CASGANFSNQPQHF	TGTGCCAGCGGGGCTAATTTTAGCAATCAGCCCCAGCATTTT
TRBV3-1	NA	NA	14	TRBJ1-4	CATSVASADEKLFF	TGTGCCACCTCCGTGGCGTCAGCCGATGAAAAACTGTTTTTT
TRBV4-1	few	NA	12	TRBJ1-1	CASSQRPTEAFF	TGCGCCAGCAGCCAACGCCCCACTGAAGCTTTCTTT
TRBV20-1	few	NA	15	TRBJ2-1	CSARDGLQGYNEQFF	TGCAGTGCTAGAGATGGGCTCCAGGGCTACAATGAGCAGTTCTTC
TRBV28	NA	NA	12	TRBJ1-2	CASSLIGLGYTF	TGTGCCAGCAGTTTAATAGGTTTGGGCTACACCTTC
TRBV7-2	few	TRBD1	13	TRBJ1-2	CASRQGGGYGYTF	TGCGCCAGCAGACAGGGAGGCGGCTATGGCTACACCTTC
TRBV29-1	NA	NA	14	TRBJ2-7	CSVEDSEGPYEQYF	TGCAGCGTTGAAGATTCGGAGGGGCCCTACGAGCAGTACTTC
TRBV18	NA	NA	16	TRBJ1-1	CASSPRNQVGDTEAFF	TGTGCCAGCTCACCACGAAATCAGGTGGGGGACACTGAAGCTTTCTTT
TRBV4-3	few	NA	16	TRBJ2-1	CASSQDIGGWYDEQFF	TGCGCCAGCAGCCAAGATATAGGGGGATGGTACGATGAGCAGTTCTTC
TRBV28	NA	NA	14	TRBJ1-5	CASSLSQGRQPQHF	TGTGCCAGCAGTTTAAGCCAGGGCAGGCAGCCCCAGCATTTT
TRBV6-2/TRBV6-3	few	TRBD2	14	TRBJ2-3	CASSQRGVTDTQYF	TGTGCCAGCAGCCAGCGGGGGGTCACAGATACGCAGTATTTT
TRBV25-1	NA	NA	15	TRBJ1-2	CASSESTGGTDGYTF	TGTGCCAGCAGTGAATCAACAGGAGGTACAGATGGCTACACCTTC
TRBV24-1	NA	NA	16	TRBJ2-6	CATSDFGAAGANVLTF	TGTGCCACCAGTGATTTTGGGGCAGCTGGGGCCAACGTCCTGACTTTC
TRBV18	NA	TRBD1	14	TRBJ2-4	CASSPDRDKNIQYF	TGTGCCAGCTCACCAGACAGGGACAAAAACATTCAGTACTTC
TRBV7-3	once	NA	15	TRBJ1-3	CASSLNGAGGNTIYF	TGTGCCAGCAGCTTAAACGGAGCAGGAGGAAACACCATATATTTT
TRBV27	NA	NA	14	TRBJ1-2	CASSLAGGLGGYTF	TGTGCCAGCAGCCTAGCTGGTGGCCTGGGGGGCTACACCTTC
TRBV20-1	few	TRBD1	15	TRBJ1-2	CSARDRGTVNYGYTF	TGCAGTGCCCGAGACAGGGGGACCGTCAACTATGGCTACACCTTC
TRBV4-1	few	NA	16	TRBJ2-7	CASSQEMGLSPYEQYF	TGCGCCAGCAGCCAAGAAATGGGCCTATCTCCCTACGAGCAGTACTTC
TRBV7-2	few	NA	17	TRBJ1-2	CASSLVGGAGDNYGYTF	TGTGCCAGCAGCTTAGTAGGGGGAGCAGGAGACAACTATGGCTACACCTTC
TRBV7-3	few	NA	15	TRBJ2-3	CASSPARGPTDTQYF	TGTGCCAGCAGCCCAGCGCGGGGGCCTACAGATACGCAGTATTTT
TRBV29-1	NA	TRBD1	13	TRBJ1-6	CSVLTGGDSPLHF	TGCAGCGTCCTAACAGGGGGGGATTCACCCCTCCACTTT
TRBV11-3	NA	NA	12	TRBJ1-6	CASSSASSPLHF	TGTGCCAGCAGCTCTGCGTCTTCACCCCTCCACTTT
TRBV20-1	NA	TRBD2	16	TRBJ2-5	CSARGLAGAFQETQYF	TGCAGTGCTAGAGGGCTAGCGGGGGCCTTCCAAGAGACCCAGTACTTC
TRBV14	NA	TRBD1	15	TRBJ1-4	CASSRTGESNEKLFF	TGTGCCAGCAGCAGGACAGGGGAGTCTAATGAAAAACTGTTTTTT
TRBV7-9	NA	NA	14	TRBJ2-1	CASSLVIEGNGQFF	TGTGCCAGCAGCTTAGTCATAGAGGGCAATGGGCAGTTCTTC
TRBV6-2/TRBV6-3	few	NA	15	TRBJ2-7	CASSPSRPYTYEQYF	TGTGCCAGCAGTCCCTCTCGCCCGTACACCTACGAGCAGTACTTC
TRBV3-1	NA	TRBD2	17	TRBJ2-1	CASSQGRSGGLFNEQFF	TGTGCCAGCAGCCAAGGAAGAAGCGGGGGGTTATTCAATGAGCAGTTCTTC
TRBV4-3	NA	NA	16	TRBJ2-7	CASSQASVSGPYEQYF	TGCGCCAGCAGCCAAGCTTCGGTTAGCGGACCCTACGAGCAGTACTTC
TRBV20-1	few	NA	11	TRBJ2-1	CSASHLNEQFF	TGCAGTGCTAGTCACCTAAATGAGCAGTTCTTC
TRBV3-1	NA	NA	15	TRBJ1-5	CASSLSGLEVQPQHF	TGTGCCAGCAGCCTCTCCGGGCTAGAGGTTCAGCCCCAGCATTTT
TRBV6-2/TRBV6-3	many	NA	10	TRBJ2-1	CASSDNEQFF	TGTGCCAGCAGTGACAATGAGCAGTTCTTC
TRBV28	few	NA	14	TRBJ2-5	CASSQKTGWETQYF	TGTGCCAGCAGTCAAAAGACAGGTTGGGAGACCCAGTACTTC
TRBV5-1	NA	TRBD2	12	TRBJ2-4	CASRRGGYEQDF	TGCGCCAGCAGGCGGGGGGGCTACGAGCAGGACTTC
TRBV7-2	NA	NA	14	TRBJ1-1	CASSPRVLKTEAFF	TGCGCCAGCAGCCCCAGGGTGTTGAAAACTGAAGCTTTCTTT
TRBV5-1	few	TRBD2	15	TRBJ2-1	CASSLLAGADNEQFF	TGCGCCAGCAGCTTACTAGCGGGGGCGGACAATGAGCAGTTCTTC
TRBV27	NA	TRBD2	13	TRBJ2-3	CTSSSREGGTQYF	TGTACCAGCAGTTCACGGGAGGGAGGTACGCAGTATTTT
TRBV28	NA	TRBD1	19	TRBJ2-3	CASSLDETGELPRTDTQYF	TGTGCCAGCAGTTTAGATGAGACAGGGGAACTACCACGCACAGATACGCAGTATTTT
TRBV12-3/TRBV12-4	NA	TRBD1	16	TRBJ2-3	CASSVGPGTGADTQYF	TGTGCCAGCAGTGTGGGTCCCGGGACAGGTGCAGATACGCAGTATTTT
TRBV6-2/TRBV6-3	NA	TRBD1	17	TRBJ1-1	CASSYSATGGRVTEAFF	TGTGCCAGCAGTTACTCCGCGACAGGGGGCAGGGTAACTGAAGCTTTCTTT
TRBV12-3/TRBV12-4	NA	NA	14	TRBJ1-5	CASGARGSNQPQHF	TGTGCCAGCGGTGCTCGGGGCAGCAATCAGCCCCAGCATTTT
TRBV6-1	NA	NA	14	TRBJ2-5	CASSEQQGPETQYF	TGTGCCAGCAGTGAACAACAGGGCCCGGAGACCCAGTACTTC
TRBV20-1	NA	TRBD1	15	TRBJ2-7	CSARDPGTGVLEQYF	TGCAGTGCTAGAGATCCGGGGACAGGGGTTCTCGAGCAGTACTTC
TRBV20-1	NA	NA	12	TRBJ1-1	CSALQWNTEAFF	TGCAGTGCCCTACAGTGGAACACTGAAGCTTTCTTT
TRBV12-3/TRBV12-4	few	TRBD1	16	TRBJ1-3	CASRLRGQGAGNTIYF	TGTGCCAGCAGACTCAGGGGACAGGGTGCAGGAAACACCATATATTTT
TRBV20-1	NA	NA	16	TRBJ2-1	CSARVVAASSYNEQFF	TGCAGTGCTAGGGTTGTGGCGGCGAGCTCCTACAATGAGCAGTTCTTC
TRBV28	NA	NA	12	TRBJ1-4	CASTISGRKLFF	TGTGCCAGCACCATATCCGGGCGAAAACTGTTTTTT